This T cell receptor (beta chain) is drawn from a study of blood T cell repertoires in COVID-19. About the research overall: COVID-19 samples from acute and convalescent phases originated in the United States, Italy and Spain. PBMCs, B-cell-depleted T cells, or T cells provided the cDNA or gDNA that made up the material.

In the study's own analysis: Amplification of reference gene primers provided the estimated nucleated cell counts. Method: immunoSEQ multiplex PCR; TCRdb's copy keeps in-frame clones and lacks some. For V, J and clone size, that table is used; D and trimming come from the DNA. The sample carries about 210,000 clones, about 90% recorded once. J was trimmed by 4 bases and V by 4 bases; bases with no gene match: 5. This CDR3 is built from 15 residues. Germline V lookup: CDR1 LGHDT, CDR2 YNNKEL (reference sequence). The sequence came from a man under 40 with acute or convalescent COVID-19. The specimen was peripheral blood. The V and J genes are TRBV3-1 (or the pseudogene TRBV3-2) and TRBJ2-7, with 12 nucleotides matching TRBD2. The CDR3 protein is CASSPGLAGPYEQYF. The CDR3 coding sequence is TGTGCCAGCAGCCCCGGACTAGCGGGACCTTACGAGCAGTACTTC.